Listed below are T cell receptor beta chains from one sample, sequenced in a study of OX40 agonist ivuxolimab in advanced cancers. TCRdb's table, derived via immunoSEQ multiplex PCR, lists solely in-frame clones and lacks some. The sample has 30,000 to 40,000 clones, about nine tenths seen once. The sequenced sample was CD4+ or CD8+ T cells sorted from blood, obtained in a trial of the OX40 agonist ivuxolimab. These TCRs come from an adult with an advanced solid tumor such as melanoma, head and neck, liver or kidney cancer. Each CDR3 is given with its conserved first and last residue. D genes are given only for firm matches. Clone size is stated in some rows and not others, as once, few, many or a class when expanded.

TRBV28	NA	TRBJ1-2	TRBD1	TGTGCCAGCAGTCCAGAATCCGGGACAGGGGGCCTTGGCTACACCTTC	CASSPESGTGGLGYTF
TRBV6-1	NA	TRBJ2-7	NA	TGTGCCAGCGGACAAGGGCCTCCCCCTTACGAGCAGTACTTC	CASGQGPPPYEQYF
TRBV11-2	NA	TRBJ1-4	TRBD1	TGTGCCAGCAGCTTAGCTCTCGGGACAGGGGGAAATGAAAAACTGTTTTTT	CASSLALGTGGNEKLFF
TRBV11-2	NA	TRBJ1-1	NA	TGTGCCAGCAGCTTATACCAGGGTAACACTGAAGCTTTCTTT	CASSLYQGNTEAFF
TRBV6-5	NA	TRBJ1-2	TRBD1	TGTGCCAGCAGTTACGGGACAGGAGGTCACGGCTACACCTTC	CASSYGTGGHGYTF
TRBV6-1	few	TRBJ1-5	NA	TGTGCCAGCAGTGGCGAGGGCATTCAGCCCCAGCATTTT	CASSGEGIQPQHF
TRBV6-1	NA	TRBJ1-5	TRBD1	TGTGCCAGCAGTGAAGGCCTCCGGGACAGGGAGAATCAGCCCCAGCATTTT	CASSEGLRDRENQPQHF
TRBV11-2	NA	TRBJ1-2	NA	TGTGCCAGCACCCGAGAGGGCCTTTATGGCTACACCTTC	CASTREGLYGYTF
TRBV6-5	NA	TRBJ2-7	TRBD1	TGTGCCAGCAGTTCCTACAGGGGGCCCACCGAGCAGTACTTC	CASSSYRGPTEQYF
TRBV10-3	NA	TRBJ2-3	TRBD2	TGTGCCATCAGTGAGTCGATTGCGGGGGGCGGAGATACGCAGTATTTT	CAISESIAGGGDTQYF
TRBV28	NA	TRBJ1-5	NA	TGTGCAACCCTCCCTAGCAATCAGCCCCAGCATTTT	CATLPSNQPQHF
TRBV28	NA	TRBJ2-6	NA	TGTGCCAGCAGTTTAGGACAGCCTGGGGCCAACGTCCTGACTTTC	CASSLGQPGANVLTF
TRBV6-1	NA	TRBJ2-3	TRBD2	TGTGCCAGCACCGCCACGGGGGGGGGCCCGAATACGCAGTATTTT	CASTATGGGPNTQYF
TRBV5-4	NA	TRBJ2-3	NA	TGTGCCAGCTCGGAGTTAGTAGTTTCCAGAGATACGCAGTATTTT	CASSELVVSRDTQYF
TRBV28	NA	TRBJ1-1	NA	TGTGCCAGCAGTCTAAAGGACGGCCTGGGGAGCTCTGAAGCTTTCTTT	CASSLKDGLGSSEAFF
TRBV30	NA	TRBJ1-1	NA	TGTGCCTGGACAGGGACGGCGAACACTGAAGCTTTCTTT	CAWTGTANTEAFF
TRBV10-3	NA	TRBJ1-1	TRBD1	TGTGCCATCAGTGAGGCAACAGGGGGGAACACTGAAGCTTTCTTT	CAISEATGGNTEAFF
TRBV7-8	NA	TRBJ2-1	TRBD2	TGTGCCAGCAGCTTGTGGCTAGCGGGGGGGAATGAGCAGTTCTTC	CASSLWLAGGNEQFF
TRBV13	few	TRBJ1-3	NA	TGTGCCAGCAGCCCCGGGAGTCCCTCTGGAAACACCATATATTTT	CASSPGSPSGNTIYF
TRBV29-1	NA	TRBJ2-1	NA	TGCAGCGTTGCCCACAATGAGCAGTTCTTC	CSVAHNEQFF
TRBV4-1	few	TRBJ2-5	NA	TGCGCCAGCAGCCAAGATGCGGGTTTGGGAAGGACCCAGTACTTC	CASSQDAGLGRTQYF
TRBV7-2	NA	TRBJ1-2	NA	TGTGCCAGCAGCTCCAATCTTGGGATCAAGGGCTACACCTTC	CASSSNLGIKGYTF
TRBV5-4	NA	TRBJ2-3	TRBD1	TGTGCCAGCAGCTTACCCCCCGCAGGGGGTGTCACAGATACGCAGTATTTT	CASSLPPAGGVTDTQYF
TRBV2	NA	TRBJ2-1	TRBD2	TGTGCCAGCAGTTACCCGGGGGGGGCTTCCTACAATGAGCAGTTCTTC	CASSYPGGASYNEQFF
TRBV5-1	NA	TRBJ2-7	TRBD1	TGCGCCAGCAGCAACGGACAGGGTTTGGTCGAGCAGTACTTC	CASSNGQGLVEQYF
TRBV7-3	NA	TRBJ2-1	NA	TGTGCCAGCAGCTCAAATTCTGCTCTTCTACCCCGGGGCAATGAGCAGTTCTTC	CASSSNSALLPRGNEQFF
TRBV7-9	once	TRBJ2-4	TRBD2	TGTGCCAGCAGCTATAGCGGGGGGGTAGCCAAAAACATTCAGTACTTC	CASSYSGGVAKNIQYF
TRBV6-1	NA	TRBJ2-1	NA	TGTGCCAGCAGTGATTCCGGGACCCCCTACAATGAGCAGTTCTTC	CASSDSGTPYNEQFF
TRBV28	NA	TRBJ2-7	TRBD2	TGTGCCAGCAGTTTATACGGGGAGGGGACCTACGAGCAGTACTTC	CASSLYGEGTYEQYF
TRBV19	NA	TRBJ2-3	TRBD2	TGTGCCAGTAGTAAAAGCGGGAGGGCGAGAAACACAGATACGCAGTATTTT	CASSKSGRARNTDTQYF